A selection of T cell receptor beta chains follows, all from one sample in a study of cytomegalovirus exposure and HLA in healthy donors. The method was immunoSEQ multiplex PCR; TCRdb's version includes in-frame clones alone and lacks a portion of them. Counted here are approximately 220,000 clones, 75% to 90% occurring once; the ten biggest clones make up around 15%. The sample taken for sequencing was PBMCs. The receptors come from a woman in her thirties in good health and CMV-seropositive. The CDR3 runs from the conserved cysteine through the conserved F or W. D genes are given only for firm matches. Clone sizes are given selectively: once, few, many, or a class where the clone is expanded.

TGTGCCAGTAGTATAACGGCTAACACTGAAGCTTTCTTT,CASSITANTEAFF,once,TRBJ1-1,.,TRBV19
TGTGCCTGGAGTGTGGGTGGAAAACTGTTTTTT,CAWSVGGKLFF,few,TRBJ1-4,.,TRBV30
TGTGCCAGCAGTTTGACGGAAACCTATGGCTACACCTTC,CASSLTETYGYTF,.,TRBJ1-2,.,TRBV28
TGTGCCAGCAGTTTAGTCAGGAACACTGAAGCTTTCTTT,CASSLVRNTEAFF,once,TRBJ1-1,.,TRBV27
TGTGCCAGCAGCTTGTTCCTAGCGGGAGGGCTTTCCTACAATGAGCAGTTCTTC,CASSLFLAGGLSYNEQFF,.,TRBJ2-1,TRBD2,TRBV5-6
TGCAGCGTTGATGCCCCGTCTGACACCGGGGAGCTGTTTTTT,CSVDAPSDTGELFF,.,TRBJ2-2,.,TRBV29-1
TGTGCCAGCAGCTTTGCGGTGGGTTTCCAAGAGACCCAGTACTTC,CASSFAVGFQETQYF,.,TRBJ2-5,.,TRBV7-2
TGTGCCAGCTCACCCGTGGATAACTATGGCTACACCTTC,CASSPVDNYGYTF,.,TRBJ1-2,.,TRBV18
TGTGCCATCAGTGAGCCCAGGGGATGGTACGACCCCTACGAGCAGTACTTC,CAISEPRGWYDPYEQYF,.,TRBJ2-7,.,TRBV10-3
TGCGCCAGCAGCCAAGAACTAGCGGAAGCGGCCGGGGAGCTGTTTTTT,CASSQELAEAAGELFF,.,TRBJ2-2,TRBD2,TRBV4-1
TGTGCCAGCAGTCGAGGGAACTATGGCTACACCTTC,CASSRGNYGYTF,few,TRBJ1-2,.,TRBV28
TGCAGCGTTGATACAGGGGGGACCGGGGAGCTGTTTTTT,CSVDTGGTGELFF,once,TRBJ2-2,TRBD1,TRBV29-1
TGTGCCAGCAGCGTAGGCGACACCGGGGAGCTGTTTTTT,CASSVGDTGELFF,once,TRBJ2-2,.,TRBV9
TGTGCCAGCAGGAGACTAGCGGGAGCTACCACAGATACGCAGTATTTT,CASRRLAGATTDTQYF,.,TRBJ2-3,TRBD2,TRBV2
TGTGCCACGGGAGAAGATTCTAATGAAAAACTGTTTTTT,CATGEDSNEKLFF,.,TRBJ1-4,.,TRBV27
TGTGCCAGCAGCCCCGACGGCACTGAAGCTTTCTTT,CASSPDGTEAFF,medium-sized,TRBJ1-1,.,TRBV6-5